This T cell receptor (beta chain) was captured in a study of T cell responses to AZD1222 COVID-19 vaccine. The study's findings and limits: Just six AZD1222 recipients were seropositive at baseline. Spike-specific TCR breadth and depth rose after two AZD1222 doses. At 160-218 and 743-854, vaccine-associated CD4 TCRs were dominant, and they spanned spike.

Details on this clone: No antigen is known for it.

CDR3 size: 13 residues. V lost 5 bases and J lost 3, with 7 bases in between. Sequenced by immunoSEQ multiplex PCR; TCRdb stores in-frame clones only, minus some. Of over 200,000 clones detected, roughly 94% appear once; the ten largest clones hold around 1.8%. The receptor's source is an adult who received the MenACWY meningococcal vaccine as a control. V and J are TRBV12-3 or TRBV12-4 and TRBJ1-4, with a tentative D call TRBD1 (5 bases). This specimen was peripheral blood, taken 28 days after the second dose of the MenACWY control vaccine. The CDR3 spells CASSLGPNEKLFF. The CDR3 region has the DNA TGTGCCAGCAGTCTGGGACCTAATGAAAAACTGTTTTTT.